This passage covers 8 T cell receptor beta chains from one sample sequenced in a study of blood T cell repertoires in COVID-19. Clones were read by immunoSEQ multiplex PCR, and TCRdb kept only the in-frame ones, dropping some. The sample contains 130,000 or so clones, over 80% of which appear only once. The sample taken for sequencing was PBMCs or T cells enriched from blood (not recorded which). The receptors originated from a woman between 25 and 40 years old who had recovered from COVID-19.

The chain employs TRBV19 and TRBJ2-1; the match to TRBD1 covers 7 bases. The CDR3 spans 13 residues. CDR1 and CDR2 from the germline V gene are LNHDA and SQIVND (reference sequence). V shed 3 bases and J 7 bases; nucleotides not matched to a gene: 3. The CDR3 nucleotides read TGTGCCAGTAGTATGGGACAGCTAAATGAGCAGTTCTTC. Amino acid sequence: CASSMGQLNEQFF.

The rearrangement joins TRBV7-9 to TRBJ1-1; TRBD1 matches at 9 bases. CDR1 and CDR2 from the germline V gene are SEHNR and FQNEAQ (reference sequence). Trimming took 5 bases from V and 4 from J; bases not matched to a gene: 8. The CDR3 has 15 amino acids. The DNA for the CDR3 is TGTGCCAGCAGCCGGGACAGGGCGGGTCTCACTGAAGCTTTCTTT. This gives the protein CASSRDRAGLTEAFF.

The gene calls are TRBV28 and TRBJ2-5; 8 bases align to TRBD2. Germline V lookup: CDR1 MDHEN, CDR2 SYDVKM. The CDR3 is made up of 17 amino acids. V lost 8 bases to trimming and J lost 0 bases; unmatched junction nucleotides: 14. For the CDR3, the DNA is TGTGCCAGCGCCCTTGGGGCGGGAGGTCTATACCAAGAGACCCAGTACTTC. This encodes CASALGAGGLYQETQYF.

The V and J genes are TRBV18 and TRBJ1-4; 8 nucleotides align to TRBD1. The junction had 3 bases not matched to a gene; V was cut back by 2 bases and J by 7 bases. CDR1 and CDR2 (germline): KGHSH, LQKENI. The CDR3 sequence is 14 residues long. The DNA of the CDR3 is TGTGCCAGCTCACCATCACAGGGGGGTGAAAAACTGTTTTTT. Protein: CASSPSQGGEKLFF.

The V call is TRBV4-1, the J call TRBJ2-7; tentative D call: TRBD1 (5 bases). V gave up 5 bases and J gave up 2 bases, with 13 bases separating them. This CDR3 region has 14 residues. Looked up from germline, CDR1 is MGHRA and CDR2 is YSYEKL. Here the CDR3 DNA reads TGCGCCAGCAGCGCCGCCCGGACAACCTACGAGCAGTACTTC. This codes for CASSAARTTYEQYF.

The rearrangement uses TRBV4-3 and TRBJ1-2, with TRBD1 matching over 7 bases. V was pared by 2 bases and J by 2 bases, with 2 bases of the junction left unmatched. This CDR3 has 14 amino acids. CDR1 and CDR2 from the germline V gene are LGHNA and YSLEER. CDR3 DNA: TGCGCCAGCAGCCAAAACAGGGGCAACTATGGCTACACCTTC. This codes for CASSQNRGNYGYTF.

The chain has TRBV5-1 and TRBJ2-5; D is ambiguous. V lost 7 bases and J lost 3, with 7 bases in between. In germline, CDR1 is SGHRS, CDR2 YFSETQ. The CDR3 extends over 11 amino acids. CDR3 nucleotides: TGCGCCAGCGCACTAAAAGAGACCCAGTACTTC. This codes for CASALKETQYF.

The V call is TRBV4-2, the J call TRBJ2-7; D perhaps matches TRBD1 (5 bases). This CDR3 has 17 amino acids. Germline CDR1 reads LGHNA; CDR2 reads YNFKEQ. Trimming took off 0 bases at V and 2 bases at J, with 17 bases between the two ends. The chain's CDR3 is CASSQDSVQGLTYEQYF. CDR3 DNA sequence: TGTGCCAGCAGCCAAGATTCCGTCCAGGGCCTAACCTACGAGCAGTACTTC.